Given below is one TCR beta chain in context. The antigen is not known. V was clipped by 5 bases and J by 6 bases, with 16 bases between them. Germline-derived CDR1 and CDR2 are SGHAT and FQNNGV. The length of the CDR3 is 14 residues. This entry comes from a study of cytomegalovirus exposure and HLA in healthy donors. The assay was immunoSEQ multiplex PCR, and TCRdb's table has in-frame clones only and misses some. Of 200,000 or so clones listed, approximately 87% are singletons. Regarding the study as a whole: Reports indicated that the classifier achieved high specificity and sensitivity in diagnosing cytomegalovirus status. In vitro experiments confirmed that a few CMV-associated chains were specific for CMV antigens. Cytomegalovirus-associated status was assigned to fewer than 200 TCR beta chains.

The clonotype was recovered from a woman under 30 in good health and CMV-seronegative. This rearrangement joins TRBV11-2 to TRBJ1-2, with a weak D call TRBD1 (6 bases). The material sequenced was PBMCs. The CDR3 DNA follows: TGTGCCAGCAGCCCCGGAGACAGGAGTCATGGCTACACCTTC. It encodes CASSPGDRSHGYTF.